Included here is one T cell receptor (beta chain) sequence, with context. Profiling relied on immunoSEQ multiplex PCR, and the TCRdb table lists in-frame clones only, not all of them. Of tens of thousands of clones listed, 82% are singletons. The source of the sample is a study of blood T cell repertoires in COVID-19. The wider study: The United States, Italy and Spain supplied acute and convalescent COVID-19 samples. T cells, B-cell-depleted T cells, or PBMCs provided the cDNA or gDNA that served as material.

V lost 2 bases to trimming and J lost 1 base, with 19 bases between them. The CDR3 runs 17 residues. Germline CDR1 reads SGHRS; CDR2 reads YFSETQ. The source is a woman in her sixties with acute or convalescent COVID-19. V is TRBV5-1 and J is TRBJ2-7, with D possibly matching TRBD1 (6 bases). The sequenced sample consisted of peripheral blood. The chain's CDR3 is CASSLTSAGTLSYEQYF. CDR3 nucleotide sequence: TGCGCCAGCAGCTTAACCTCCGCTGGGACATTGTCCTACGAGCAGTACTTC.